This TCR beta chain was recorded in a study of the immune and genomic landscape of osteosarcoma. This clone came up a few times. Clones were sequenced by immunoSEQ multiplex PCR, and TCRdb holds only the in-frame ones, with some missing. This sample carries 1,600 or so clones, roughly 69% of them seen once, and the ten largest clones take under 20%. V lost 0 bases to trimming and J lost 6 bases, with 10 bases between them. Germline CDR1 is SGHRS and CDR2 is YFSETQ. The CDR3 consists of 14 residues. This chain uses TRBV5-1 with TRBJ1-5, with D perhaps matching TRBD1 (5 bases). The sequence derives from a man younger than 30 with osteosarcoma. The sample taken for sequencing was primary tumor tissue from the T10 vertebra. This CDR3 is CASSLGGDGQPQHF. CDR3 bases: TGCGCCAGCAGCTTGGGCGGGGACGGTCAGCCCCAGCATTTT.